These 22 T cell receptor beta chains came from one sample sequenced in a study of memory CD4+ T cells and cytomegalovirus serostatus. The sort gate was single viable CD3+CD4+CD8-CD45RO+ cells for memory CD4+ T cells. TCRdb keeps only in-frame clones here, not all; method: immunoSEQ multiplex PCR. The sample lists fewer than 40,000 clones, around three quarters occurring once. Sequencing was carried out using memory CD4+ T cells from blood. The source is an adult in good health and CMV-seropositive.

The chain has TRBV4-2 and TRBJ2-1; D ambiguous. CDR1 is LGHNA, CDR2 YNFKEQ, per germline. The CDR3 loop spans 15 amino acids. V shed 1 base and J shed 4 bases, with 11 bases lying between them. The CDR3 region is CASSQVGDPYNEQFF. As DNA, the CDR3 is TGTGCCAGCAGCCAAGTCGGCGATCCGTACAATGAGCAGTTCTTC.

The rearrangement links TRBV4-1 to TRBJ2-7, with TRBD2 matching 10 bases. V gave up 4 bases and J gave up 8 bases; unmatched junction bases: 14. Germline CDR1 reads MGHRA; CDR2 reads YSYEKL. The CDR3 extends over 16 amino acids. CDR3 amino acids: CASSPQTSGGDGKQYF. The CDR3 DNA is TGCGCCAGCAGCCCTCAGACCAGCGGGGGGGACGGCAAGCAGTACTTC.

The chain combines TRBV7-7 with TRBJ2-2; TRBD1 aligns across 12 bases. Trimming removed 6 bases from V and 4 bases from J; junction bases left unmatched: 9. The germline V gene has CDR1 SSHAT and CDR2 FNYEAQ (reference sequence). The CDR3 is 17 residues long. The CDR3 DNA sequence: TGTGCCAGCAGTCCAAAACCGGGACAGGGGGCCACCGGGGAGCTGTTTTTT. As protein: CASSPKPGQGATGELFF.

The gene calls are TRBV14 and TRBJ2-1; D unresolved. The CDR3 has 13 amino acids. The ends were cut back, 0 bases at V and 6 bases at J, with 6 bases in the middle. CDR1 and CDR2 (germline): SGHDN, FVKESK. CDR3: CASSQDWSNEQFF. In nucleotides, the CDR3 is TGTGCCAGCAGCCAAGATTGGAGCAATGAGCAGTTCTTC.

This clone was seen a handful of times. This chain uses TRBV16 with TRBJ1-2; TRBD1 is a possible D gene (6 bases). The CDR3 is 14 residues long. The ends were cut back, 5 bases at V and 5 bases at J, with 15 bases in the middle. Germline assignment: CDR1 KGHSY and CDR2 FQNENV. This CDR3 reads CASSTQGQLYGYTF. As DNA, the CDR3 is TGTGCCAGCAGCACCCAAGGACAGCTTTATGGCTACACCTTC.

In DNA form, the CDR3 reads TGTGCCAGTAGTCTATCGAGGAAGAGCTCCTACGAGCAGTACTTC. Its translation: CASSLSRKSSYEQYF. The gene calls are TRBV19 and TRBJ2-7; D unclear. The CDR3 contains 15 residues. Trimming removed 5 bases at V and 0 bases at J, with 14 bases between. In germline, CDR1 is LNHDA, CDR2 SQIVND (reference sequence).

V usage is TRBV27 and J usage is TRBJ1-6; D unclear. CDR1 is MNHEY and CDR2 is SMNVEV in the germline V gene (reference sequence). The CDR3 covers 16 residues. Trimming took 4 bases from V and 10 from J, leaving 20 bases between them. The CDR3 is CASSSNDPARGSPLHF. CDR3 nucleotide sequence: TGTGCCAGCAGTTCCAACGACCCAGCCAGAGGGTCACCCCTCCACTTT.

The chain uses TRBV4-3 and TRBJ2-1; the D gene is possibly TRBD2 (5 bases). The germline V gene encodes CDR1 LGHNA and CDR2 YSLEER. The CDR3 loop spans 16 amino acids. Trimming left V 0 bases short and J 0 bases short, with 9 bases between. The CDR3 reads CASSQDWRASYNEQFF. CDR3 nucleotide sequence: TGCGCCAGCAGCCAAGATTGGCGGGCCTCCTACAATGAGCAGTTCTTC.

The rearrangement joins TRBV7-2 to TRBJ1-3, with D hard to call. CDR3 length equals 15 residues. CDR1 and CDR2 (germline): SGHTA, FQGNSA. Trimming removed 5 bases from V and 1 base from J, with 12 bases in between. CDR3 loop: CASSPPMRSGNTIYF. As DNA, the CDR3 is TGTGCCAGCAGCCCCCCCATGAGGTCTGGAAACACCATATATTTT.

This clone has a single count. J is TRBJ1-1 and V is TRBV5-1, with a weak D call TRBD1 (5 bases). V was cut by 4 bases and J by 3 bases, with 13 bases left in between. The CDR3 is 14 residues long. Germline V CDR1 and CDR2: SGHRS, YFSETQ. In nucleotides, the CDR3 is TGCGCCAGCAGCCCATGGGGGGGGGACACTGAAGCTTTCTTT. Translated: CASSPWGGDTEAFF.

This clone appeared a single time. The V and J genes are TRBV7-2 and TRBJ1-5, with unresolved D. CDR1 SGHTA and CDR2 FQGNSA come from the germline V gene. The CDR3 sequence is 15 residues long. Trimming shortened V by 1 base and J by 2 bases, and 9 bases separated the two germline ends. CDR3 nucleotide sequence: TGTGCCAGCAGCTTAGGAGGGTATGGCAATCAGCCCCAGCATTTT. Encoded protein: CASSLGGYGNQPQHF.

The chain employs TRBV27 and TRBJ1-6; a possible D gene is TRBD1 (6 bases). Trimming took 6 bases from V and 10 from J, leaving 13 bases between them. Germline values: CDR1 MNHEY, CDR2 SMNVEV (reference sequence). CDR3 length equals 13 residues. The DNA for the CDR3 is TGTGCCAGCAGCCAAGACAGGTCCTCACCCCTCCACTTT. The encoded protein is CASSQDRSSPLHF.

The count of this clone is one. The genes are TRBV27 and TRBJ1-1; D is ambiguous. The germline CDR1 and CDR2 sequences are MNHEY and SMNVEV (reference sequence). The CDR3 is 12 residues long. The V end lost 7 bases, the J end lost 0 bases, and 6 bases lay between the germline ends. The CDR3 loop reads CASMSVNTEAFF. The CDR3 DNA reads TGTGCCAGCATGTCGGTGAACACTGAAGCTTTCTTT.

V and J are TRBV27 and TRBJ1-1; D ambiguous. Looked up from germline, CDR1 is MNHEY and CDR2 is SMNVEV (reference sequence). This CDR3 has 15 amino acids. V was pared by 2 bases and J by 1 base, with 11 bases between. CDR3 sequence (DNA): TGTGCCAGCAGTTTAGGTCCGGAGGCGAACACTGAAGCTTTCTTT. This sequence encodes CASSLGPEANTEAFF.

CDR3 nucleotide sequence: TGCGCCAGCAGCCAATCCCCGCAGACAGGGGTCTATGGCTACACCTTC. Encoded protein: CASSQSPQTGVYGYTF. This chain uses TRBV4-1 with TRBJ1-2; 8 bases are shared with TRBD1. Germline V gene data show CDR1 as MGHRA and CDR2 as YSYEKL. CDR3 size: 16 residues. V lost 2 bases and J lost 4; bases outside the gene matches: 9.

A single count supports this clone. The chain uses TRBV11-2 and TRBJ2-2, with 9 nucleotides matching TRBD2. The germline V gene has CDR1 SGHAT and CDR2 FQNNGV. With 2 bases clipped from V and 4 bases from J, the junction kept 14 bases outside the gene matches. This CDR3 contains 19 residues. The CDR3 DNA is TGTGCCAGCAGCTTATGGTCGTGGCGGGAGGGCCCGGGCACCGGGGAGCTGTTTTTT. Residues: CASSLWSWREGPGTGELFF.

The chain combines TRBV7-9 with TRBJ2-7; 7 bases are a match to TRBD2. The V and J ends lost 3 bases and 6 bases, in that order; junction bases with no gene match: 8. CDR3 length: 14 residues. Germline V lookup: CDR1 SEHNR, CDR2 FQNEAQ (reference sequence). For the CDR3, the DNA is TGTGCCAGCAGCTTCGGACTAGAGGGATCCGAGCAGTACTTC. Translated: CASSFGLEGSEQYF.

This clone turned up a few times. The chain combines TRBV5-6 with TRBJ1-1; no reliable D call. V was trimmed by 4 bases and J by 10 bases, leaving 14 bases between them. CDR3 length: 12 amino acids. CDR1 SGHDT and CDR2 YYEEEE come from the germline V gene. CDR3 protein: CASSLDRTRAFF. The CDR3 DNA is TGTGCCAGCAGCCTGGACCGAACACGAGCTTTCTTT.

This sequence joins TRBV7-2 and TRBJ2-1; the D gene is possibly TRBD1 (6 bases). The germline V gene has CDR1 SGHTA and CDR2 FQGNSA. V shed 2 bases and J shed 0 bases, with 11 bases lying between them. The CDR3 is 16 amino acids. In DNA form, the CDR3 reads TGTGCCAGCAGCTTAAACGTGGACAGCTCCTACAATGAGCAGTTCTTC. Protein product: CASSLNVDSSYNEQFF.

Notes on this clone: Its ends do not fully match the called genes, so a read error is possible. V usage is TRBV4-1 and J usage is TRBJ1-1, with D uncertain. Germline assignment: CDR1 MGHRA and CDR2 YSYEKL. The CDR3 consists of 14 residues. The CDR3, as DNA: TGCGCCAGCAGGCCCGTCGGGGTGAACGCTGAAGCTTTCTTT. Amino acid sequence: CASRPVGVNAEAFF.

The V and J genes are TRBV2 and TRBJ1-4; D remains ambiguous. The germline gives CDR1 SNHLY, CDR2 FYNNEI. This CDR3 is 14 amino acids long. With 6 bases removed from V and 2 bases from J, the gap between germline ends came to 10 bases. CDR3 residues: CASSATHTNEKLFF. The CDR3 DNA reads TGTGCCAGCAGCGCGACACACACTAATGAAAAACTGTTTTTT.

The chain recombines TRBV6-1 with TRBJ2-3, with unresolved D. The ends were cut back, 4 bases at V and 7 bases at J, with 12 bases in the middle. CDR3 length: 13 residues. Germline V gives CDR1 MNHNS, CDR2 SASEGT. In nucleotides, the CDR3 is TGTGCCAGCAGTGGTGTAAGGGCACATACGCAGTATTTT. Translating gives CASSGVRAHTQYF.